This TCR beta chain was observed in a study of low-dose radiotherapy and immunotherapy resistance in tumors. Time point noted: after trial treatment. Treatment noted: LDRT plus nivolumab, ipilimumab, low-dose cyclophosphamide and aspirin (RACIN trial). Germline V lookup: CDR1 MNHEY, CDR2 SVGAGI. The germline V and J ends were trimmed by 3 bases and 2 bases, with 9 bases remaining between them. The CDR3 is made up of 14 amino acids. This clonotype was recorded many times. Primers used for first-strand cDNA, a TRAV- and TRBV-specific set, covered both alpha and beta chains. For amplifying TCRs, the PCR ran for around 20 cycles with Phusion, which was used together with a constant-region primer and the adapter on the V primers. A single record per CDR3 protein comes from TCRdb applying MiXCR to the reads. The sample carries more than 90,000 distinct CDR3 sequences, 20% recorded once.

This TCR was sampled from a male donor with prostate cancer. V usage is TRBV6-5 and J usage is TRBJ2-3; TRBD2 might be the D (6 bases). The sample here was PBMCs, taken after low-dose radiotherapy plus immunotherapy. Here the CDR3 reads CASSYGGFTDTQYF. The CDR3 region has the DNA TGTGCCAGCAGTTATGGAGGGTTCACAGATACGCAGTATTTT.